Given below is one T cell receptor (beta chain) in context. Its antigen is currently unknown. Participants living with HIV all received treatment in the United States. Trimming took off 1 base at V and 0 bases at J, with 15 bases between the two ends. This CDR3 comprises 17 residues. The germline CDR1 and CDR2 sequences are SGHDN and FVKESK. The data derive from a study of long-term antiretroviral therapy in people with HIV. Study-wide points: Diversity remained lower than transplant donor controls, even though it increased after ART. Compared with controls, HIV repertoires showed narrower CDR3 length ranges.

Runs used v3.0 of the immunoSEQ assay and were done at survey level. Data came from immunoSEQ multiplex PCR; TCRdb stores just in-frame clones and leaves some out. The table includes over 40,000 clones, about 95% detected once. This receptor was identified in a woman aged 45-59 years with HIV. The source was unsorted PBMCs, collected 3.7 years after starting antiretroviral therapy. The V and J genes are TRBV14 and TRBJ1-1, with D hard to call. The CDR3 DNA reads as TGTGCCAGCAGCCAAGTGGCCAGACTGAAAGTGAACACTGAAGCTTTCTTT. Amino acid sequence: CASSQVARLKVNTEAFF.